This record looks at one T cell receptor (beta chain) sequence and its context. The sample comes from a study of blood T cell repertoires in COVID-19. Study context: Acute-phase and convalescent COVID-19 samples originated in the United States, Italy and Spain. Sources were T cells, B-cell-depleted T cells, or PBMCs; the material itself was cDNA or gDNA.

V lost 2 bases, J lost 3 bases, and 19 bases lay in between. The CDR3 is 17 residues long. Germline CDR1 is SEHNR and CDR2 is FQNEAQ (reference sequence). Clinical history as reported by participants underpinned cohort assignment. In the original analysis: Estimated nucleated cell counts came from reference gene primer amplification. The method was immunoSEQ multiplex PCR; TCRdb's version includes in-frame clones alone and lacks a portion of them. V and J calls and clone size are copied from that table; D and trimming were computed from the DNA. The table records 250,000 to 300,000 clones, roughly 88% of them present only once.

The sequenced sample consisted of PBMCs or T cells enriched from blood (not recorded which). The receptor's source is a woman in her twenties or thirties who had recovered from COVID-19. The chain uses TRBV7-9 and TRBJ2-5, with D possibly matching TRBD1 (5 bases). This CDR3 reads CASSLPLTVGREETQYF. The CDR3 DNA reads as TGTGCCAGCAGCTTACCTTTGACAGTAGGGCGAGAAGAGACCCAGTACTTC.